The entry that follows covers one TCR beta chain sequence. The source of the sample is a study of blood T cell repertoires in COVID-19. Turning to the study itself: Spain, Italy and the United States supplied samples that represented acute and convalescent COVID-19.

Authors' data handling: Counts of nucleated cells, estimated from reference gene primer amplification, were obtained. Generated by immunoSEQ multiplex PCR, the TCRdb table keeps only in-frame clones and is missing some. That table gives V, J and clone size, and the DNA gave D and trimming. The sample contains over 60,000 clones, over 60% of which appear only once. Trimming stripped 5 bases from V and 5 bases from J, with 15 bases between. This CDR3 has 14 amino acids. CDR1 is SGHAT, CDR2 FQNNGV, per germline. This TCR came from a man aged 55 to 70 with COVID-19, enrolled during active disease. The V call is TRBV11-2, the J call TRBJ2-5, with D possibly being TRBD1 (6 bases). Material: peripheral blood. This CDR3 reads CASSPQDRTETQYF. The DNA of the CDR3 is TGTGCCAGCAGCCCTCAAGACAGGACGGAGACCCAGTACTTC.